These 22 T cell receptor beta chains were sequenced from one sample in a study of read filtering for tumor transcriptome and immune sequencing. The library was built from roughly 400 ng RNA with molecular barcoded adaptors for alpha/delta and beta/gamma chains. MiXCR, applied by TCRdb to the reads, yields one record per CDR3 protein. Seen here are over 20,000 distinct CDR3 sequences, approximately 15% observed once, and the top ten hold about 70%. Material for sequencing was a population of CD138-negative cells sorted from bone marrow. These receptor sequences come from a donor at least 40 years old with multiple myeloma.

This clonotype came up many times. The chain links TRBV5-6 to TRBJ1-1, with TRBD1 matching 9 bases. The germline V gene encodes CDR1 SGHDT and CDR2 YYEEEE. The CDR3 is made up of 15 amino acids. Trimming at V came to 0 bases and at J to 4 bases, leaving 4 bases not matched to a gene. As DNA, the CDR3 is TGTGCCAGCAGCTTGGACAGGGGGCTGGGCACTGAAGCTTTCTTT. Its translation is CASSLDRGLGTEAFF.

In DNA, the CDR3 is TGTGCCAGCAGCTTAAGAAGGAACACTGAAGCTTTCTTT. Its translation is CASSLRRNTEAFF. This chain uses TRBV7-3 with TRBJ1-1, with no clear D. The germline gives CDR1 SGHTA, CDR2 FQGTGA. Between the trimmed V and J ends, which lost 1 base and 1 base, there was a span of 4 bases. There are 13 residues in the CDR3.

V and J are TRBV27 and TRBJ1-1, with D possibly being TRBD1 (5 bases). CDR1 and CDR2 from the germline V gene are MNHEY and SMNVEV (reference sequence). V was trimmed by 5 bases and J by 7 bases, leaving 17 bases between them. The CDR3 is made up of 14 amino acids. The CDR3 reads CASSPRTTGGEAFF. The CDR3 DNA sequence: TGTGCCAGCAGTCCCCGGACCACTGGGGGTGAAGCTTTCTTT.

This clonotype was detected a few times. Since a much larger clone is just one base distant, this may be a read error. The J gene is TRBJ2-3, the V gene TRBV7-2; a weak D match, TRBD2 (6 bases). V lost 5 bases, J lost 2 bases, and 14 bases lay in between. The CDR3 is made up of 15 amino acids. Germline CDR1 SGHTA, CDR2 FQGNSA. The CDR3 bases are TGTGCCAGCAGCCCAGGGACTTTCCCCACAGATACGCAGTATTTT. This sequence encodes CASSPGTFPTDTQYF.

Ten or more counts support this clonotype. CDR3 in DNA: TGTGCCAGCAGCCCTAGACTAGTCTACGAGCAGTACTTC. This codes for CASSPRLVYEQYF. V usage is TRBV7-9 and J usage is TRBJ2-7; possible D gene TRBD2, 6 bases. Germline V lookup: CDR1 SEHNR, CDR2 FQNEAQ (reference sequence). Trimming stripped 5 bases from V and 3 bases from J, with 11 bases between. The CDR3 loop spans 13 amino acids.

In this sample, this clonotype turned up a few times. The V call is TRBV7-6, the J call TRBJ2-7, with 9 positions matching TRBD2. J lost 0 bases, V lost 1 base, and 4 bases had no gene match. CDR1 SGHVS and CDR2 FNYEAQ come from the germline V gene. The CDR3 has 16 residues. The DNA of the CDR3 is TGTGCCAGCAGCTTAGTGGCTAGCGGGGACTCCTACGAGCAGTACTTC. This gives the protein CASSLVASGDSYEQYF.

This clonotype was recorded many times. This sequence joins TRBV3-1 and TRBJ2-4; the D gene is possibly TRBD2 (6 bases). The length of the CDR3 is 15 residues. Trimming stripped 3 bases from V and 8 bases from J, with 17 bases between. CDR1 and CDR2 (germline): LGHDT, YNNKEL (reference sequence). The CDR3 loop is CASSHTGGKRDIQYF. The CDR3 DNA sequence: TGTGCCAGCAGCCATACTGGCGGGAAGAGGGACATTCAGTACTTC.

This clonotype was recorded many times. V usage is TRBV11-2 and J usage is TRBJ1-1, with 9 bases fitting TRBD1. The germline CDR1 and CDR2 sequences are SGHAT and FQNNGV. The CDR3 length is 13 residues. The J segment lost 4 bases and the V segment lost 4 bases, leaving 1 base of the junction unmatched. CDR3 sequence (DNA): TGTGCCAGCAGCTCACAGGGGGCCACTGAAGCTTTCTTT. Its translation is CASSSQGATEAFF.

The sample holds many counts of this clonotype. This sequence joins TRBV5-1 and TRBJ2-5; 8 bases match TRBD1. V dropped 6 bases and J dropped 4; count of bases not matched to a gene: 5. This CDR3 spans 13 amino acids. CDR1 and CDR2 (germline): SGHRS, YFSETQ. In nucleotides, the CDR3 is TGCGCCAGCACAGGACAGGGAGGAGAGACCCAGTACTTC. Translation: CASTGQGGETQYF.

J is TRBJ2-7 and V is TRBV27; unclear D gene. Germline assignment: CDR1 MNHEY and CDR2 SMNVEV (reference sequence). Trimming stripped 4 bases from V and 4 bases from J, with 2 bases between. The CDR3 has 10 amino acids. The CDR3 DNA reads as TGTGCCAGCAGTTCTTACGAGCAGTACTTC. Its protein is CASSSYEQYF.

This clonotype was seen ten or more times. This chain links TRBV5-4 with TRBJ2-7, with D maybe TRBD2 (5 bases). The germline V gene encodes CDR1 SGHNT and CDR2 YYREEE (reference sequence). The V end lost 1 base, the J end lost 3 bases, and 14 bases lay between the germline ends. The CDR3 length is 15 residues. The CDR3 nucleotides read TGTGCCAGCAGCTTGAACCCGGACTGGAACTACGAGCAGTACTTC. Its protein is CASSLNPDWNYEQYF.

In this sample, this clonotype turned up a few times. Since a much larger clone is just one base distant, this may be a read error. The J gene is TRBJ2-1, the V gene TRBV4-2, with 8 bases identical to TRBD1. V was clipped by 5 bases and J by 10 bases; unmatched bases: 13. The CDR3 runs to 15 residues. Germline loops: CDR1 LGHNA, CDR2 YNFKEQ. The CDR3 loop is CASSYQAGGGKEQFF. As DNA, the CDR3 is TGTGCCAGCAGCTATCAGGCAGGGGGCGGGAAGGAGCAGTTCTTC.

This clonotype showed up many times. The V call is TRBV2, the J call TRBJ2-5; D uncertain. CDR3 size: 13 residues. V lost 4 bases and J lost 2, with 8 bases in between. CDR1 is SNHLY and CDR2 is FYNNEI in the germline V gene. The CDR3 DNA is TGTGCCAGCAGTGCGTACGGGCAAGAGACCCAGTACTTC. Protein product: CASSAYGQETQYF.

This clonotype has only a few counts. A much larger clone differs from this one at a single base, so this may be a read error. The CDR3: CASSLRRGVSYNEQFF. CDR3 nucleotides: TGTGCCAGCAGCTTAAGGCGGGGTGTATCCTACAATGAGCAGTTCTTC. The gene calls are TRBV11-2 and TRBJ2-1; weak D call: TRBD2 (6 bases). CDR1 SGHAT and CDR2 FQNNGV come from the germline V gene. CDR3 length: 16 amino acids. The ends were cut back, 2 bases at V and 1 base at J, with 12 bases in the middle.

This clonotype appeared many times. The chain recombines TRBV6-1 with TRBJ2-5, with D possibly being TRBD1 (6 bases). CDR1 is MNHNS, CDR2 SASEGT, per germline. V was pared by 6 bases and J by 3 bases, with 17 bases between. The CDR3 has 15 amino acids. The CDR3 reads CASSEYTDRKETQYF. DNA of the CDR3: TGTGCCAGCAGCGAATACACCGACAGGAAAGAGACCCAGTACTTC.

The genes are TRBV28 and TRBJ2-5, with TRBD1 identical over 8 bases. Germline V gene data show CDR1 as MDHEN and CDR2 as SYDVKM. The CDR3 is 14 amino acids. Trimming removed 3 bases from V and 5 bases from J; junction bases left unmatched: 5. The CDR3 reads CASSLAGGFETQYF. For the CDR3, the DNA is TGTGCCAGCAGTTTGGCAGGGGGCTTTGAGACCCAGTACTTC.

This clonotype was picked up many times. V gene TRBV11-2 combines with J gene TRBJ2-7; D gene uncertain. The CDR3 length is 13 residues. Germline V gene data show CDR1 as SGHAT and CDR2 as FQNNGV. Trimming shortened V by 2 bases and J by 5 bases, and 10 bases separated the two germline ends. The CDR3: CASSLMSFHEQYF. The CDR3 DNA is TGTGCCAGCAGCTTAATGAGTTTCCACGAGCAGTACTTC.

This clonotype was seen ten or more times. CDR3 region: CASTLAGGTDTQYF. The CDR3, as DNA: TGTGCCAGCACCCTGGCAGGGGGCACAGATACGCAGTATTTT. The chain combines TRBV6-5 with TRBJ2-3, with a possible D match to TRBD1 (6 bases). Germline V gene data show CDR1 as MNHEY and CDR2 as SVGAGI. V was pared by 7 bases and J by 1 base, with 12 bases between. The CDR3 length is 14 residues.

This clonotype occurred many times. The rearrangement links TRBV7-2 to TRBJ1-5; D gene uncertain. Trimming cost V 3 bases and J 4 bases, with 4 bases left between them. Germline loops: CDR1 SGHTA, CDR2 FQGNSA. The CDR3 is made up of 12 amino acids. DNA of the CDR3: TGTGCCAGCAGCTTGGGGAATCAGCCCCAGCATTTT. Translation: CASSLGNQPQHF.

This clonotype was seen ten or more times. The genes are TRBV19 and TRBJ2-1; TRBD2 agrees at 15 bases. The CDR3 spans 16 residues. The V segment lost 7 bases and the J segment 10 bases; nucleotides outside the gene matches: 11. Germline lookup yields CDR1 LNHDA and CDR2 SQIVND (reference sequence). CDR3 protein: CASTRPGLAGGQEQFF. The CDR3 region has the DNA TGTGCCAGTACCAGACCGGGACTAGCGGGAGGCCAGGAGCAGTTCTTC.

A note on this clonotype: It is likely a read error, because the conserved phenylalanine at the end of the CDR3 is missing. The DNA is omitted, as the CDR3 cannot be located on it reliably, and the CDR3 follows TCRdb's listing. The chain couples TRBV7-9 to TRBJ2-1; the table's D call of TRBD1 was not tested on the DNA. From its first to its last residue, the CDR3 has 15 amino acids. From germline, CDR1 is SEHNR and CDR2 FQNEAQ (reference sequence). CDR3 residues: CASSQQGAHVNEQSL.

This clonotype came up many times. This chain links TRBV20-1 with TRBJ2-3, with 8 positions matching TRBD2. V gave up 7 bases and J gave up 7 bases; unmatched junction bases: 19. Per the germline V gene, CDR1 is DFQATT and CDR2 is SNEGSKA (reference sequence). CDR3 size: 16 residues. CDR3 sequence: CSGLERVAGSLNTQYF. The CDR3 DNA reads TGCAGTGGGCTGGAGAGGGTAGCGGGGTCCCTAAATACGCAGTATTTT.